This T cell receptor beta chain emerged from a study of blood T cell repertoires in COVID-19. Study-wide background: From the United States, Italy and Spain came samples of acute and convalescent COVID-19. The analysed material was cDNA or gDNA that came from T cells, B-cell-depleted T cells, or PBMCs.

Participants were aged roughly 18 to 90 years, lived in under 25 US areas, and enrolled virtually. Source study methods: Amplifying reference gene primers gave estimates of nucleated cell counts. Clones were read by immunoSEQ multiplex PCR, and TCRdb kept only the in-frame ones, dropping some. The DNA was the basis for D and trimming; V, J and clone size are from that table. Of approximately 290,000 clones listed, about 93% are singletons. The CDR3 length is 16 residues. Germline loops: CDR1 SGHNT, CDR2 YYREEE (reference sequence). Trimming removed 4 bases at V and 7 bases at J, with 20 bases between.

This clonotype was obtained from a woman in her 30s who had recovered from COVID-19. The gene calls are TRBV5-4 and TRBJ1-4; D perhaps matches TRBD1 (5 bases). The sample taken for sequencing was PBMCs or T cells enriched from blood (not recorded which). CDR3 nucleotide sequence: TGTGCCAGCAGCCCTGGGACTCTCGCAACGGGTGAAAAACTGTTTTTT. This encodes CASSPGTLATGEKLFF.